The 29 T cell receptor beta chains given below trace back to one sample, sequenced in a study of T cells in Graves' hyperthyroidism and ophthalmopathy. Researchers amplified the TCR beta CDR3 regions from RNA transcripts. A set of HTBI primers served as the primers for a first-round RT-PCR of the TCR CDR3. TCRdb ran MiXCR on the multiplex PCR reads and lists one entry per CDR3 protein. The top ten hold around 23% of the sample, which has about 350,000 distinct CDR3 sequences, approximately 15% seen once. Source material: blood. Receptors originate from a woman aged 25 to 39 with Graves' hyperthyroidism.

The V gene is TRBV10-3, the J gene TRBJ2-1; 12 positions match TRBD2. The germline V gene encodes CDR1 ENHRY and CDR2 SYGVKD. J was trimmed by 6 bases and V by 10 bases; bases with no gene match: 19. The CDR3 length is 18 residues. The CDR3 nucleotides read TGTGCCACTCGTCCGGGACTAGCGGGCCCAACCCCGTCCAATGAGCAGTTCTTC. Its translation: CATRPGLAGPTPSNEQFF.

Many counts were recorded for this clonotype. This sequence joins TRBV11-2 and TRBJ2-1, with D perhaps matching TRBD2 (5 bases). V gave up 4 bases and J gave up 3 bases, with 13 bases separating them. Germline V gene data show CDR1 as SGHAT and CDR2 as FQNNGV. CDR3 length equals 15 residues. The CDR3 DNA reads TGTGCCAGCAGCTCGAGACGAGGACTCTACAATGAGCAGTTCTTC. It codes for CASSSRRGLYNEQFF.

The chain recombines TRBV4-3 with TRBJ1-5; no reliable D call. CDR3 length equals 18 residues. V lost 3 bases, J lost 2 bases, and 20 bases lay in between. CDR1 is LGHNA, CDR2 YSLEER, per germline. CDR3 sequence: CASSHEPGPQAGNQPQHF. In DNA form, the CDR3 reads TGCGCCAGCAGCCATGAGCCTGGCCCCCAGGCGGGCAATCAGCCCCAGCATTTT.

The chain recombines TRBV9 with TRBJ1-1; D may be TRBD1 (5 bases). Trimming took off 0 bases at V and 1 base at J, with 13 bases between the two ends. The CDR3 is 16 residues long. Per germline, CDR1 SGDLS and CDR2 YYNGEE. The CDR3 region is CASSVGPAGKNTEAFF. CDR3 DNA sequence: TGTGCCAGCAGCGTAGGTCCCGCAGGGAAGAACACTGAAGCTTTCTTT.

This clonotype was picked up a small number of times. CDR3 loop: CATSRDQAQPQHF. In nucleotides, the CDR3 is TGTGCCACCAGCAGAGATCAGGCTCAGCCCCAGCATTTT. This chain connects TRBV15 to TRBJ1-5; the D is unclear. In germline, CDR1 is LNHNV, CDR2 YYDKDF (reference sequence). Trimming pared 0 bases from V and 6 bases from J, leaving 6 bases between. This CDR3 is 13 amino acids long. Full variable domain (rest looked up from reference TRBV15 and TRBJ1-5): DAMVIQNPRYQVTQFGKPVTLSCSQTLNHNVMYWYQQKSSQAPKLLFHYYDKDFNNEADTPDNFQSRRPNTSFCFLDIRSPGLGDTAMYLCATSRDQAQPQHFGDGTRLSIL.

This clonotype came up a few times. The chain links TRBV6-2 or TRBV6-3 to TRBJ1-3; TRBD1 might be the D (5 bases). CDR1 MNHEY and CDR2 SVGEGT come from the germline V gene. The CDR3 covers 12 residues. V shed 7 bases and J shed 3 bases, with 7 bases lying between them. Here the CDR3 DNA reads TGTGCCAGCACCACAGGTGGAAACACCATATATTTT. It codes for CASTTGGNTIYF.

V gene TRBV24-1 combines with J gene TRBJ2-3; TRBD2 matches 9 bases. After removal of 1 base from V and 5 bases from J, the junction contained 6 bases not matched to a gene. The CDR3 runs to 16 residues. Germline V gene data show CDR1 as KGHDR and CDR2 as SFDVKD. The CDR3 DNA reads TGTGCCACCAGTGATTTTTTGCGGGAGGGCAGAGATACGCAGTATTTT. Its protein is CATSDFLREGRDTQYF.

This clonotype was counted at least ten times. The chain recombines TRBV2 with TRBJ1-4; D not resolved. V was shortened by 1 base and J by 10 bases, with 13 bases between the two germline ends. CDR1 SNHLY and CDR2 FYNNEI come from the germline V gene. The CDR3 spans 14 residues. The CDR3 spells CASSEEGSFGKLFF. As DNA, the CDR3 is TGTGCCAGCAGTGAAGAGGGTAGTTTCGGAAAACTGTTTTTT.

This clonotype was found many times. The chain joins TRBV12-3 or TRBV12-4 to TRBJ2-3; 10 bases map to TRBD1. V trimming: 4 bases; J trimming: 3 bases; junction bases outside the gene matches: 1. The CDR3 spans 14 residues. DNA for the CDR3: TGTGCCAGCAGTTGGACAGGGGGAACAGATACGCAGTATTTT. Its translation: CASSWTGGTDTQYF.

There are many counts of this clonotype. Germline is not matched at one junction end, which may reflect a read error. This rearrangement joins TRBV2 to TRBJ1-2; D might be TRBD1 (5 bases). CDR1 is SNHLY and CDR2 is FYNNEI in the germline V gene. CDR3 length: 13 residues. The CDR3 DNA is TGTGCCAGCAGTCCAGGGTCGGCCTATCGCTACACCTTC. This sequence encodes CASSPGSAYRYTF.

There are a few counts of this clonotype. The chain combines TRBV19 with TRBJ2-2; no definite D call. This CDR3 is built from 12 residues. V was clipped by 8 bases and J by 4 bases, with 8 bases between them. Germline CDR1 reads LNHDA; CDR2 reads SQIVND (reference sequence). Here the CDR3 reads CASETFTGELFF. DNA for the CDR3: TGTGCCAGTGAGACCTTCACCGGGGAGCTGTTTTTT.

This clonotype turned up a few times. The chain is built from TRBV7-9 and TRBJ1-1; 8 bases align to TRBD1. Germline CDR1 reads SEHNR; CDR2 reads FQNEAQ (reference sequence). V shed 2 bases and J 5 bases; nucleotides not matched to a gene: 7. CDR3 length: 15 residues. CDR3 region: CASSLNLGTGTEAFF. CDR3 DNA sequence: TGTGCCAGCAGCTTAAACCTCGGGACAGGAACTGAAGCTTTCTTT.

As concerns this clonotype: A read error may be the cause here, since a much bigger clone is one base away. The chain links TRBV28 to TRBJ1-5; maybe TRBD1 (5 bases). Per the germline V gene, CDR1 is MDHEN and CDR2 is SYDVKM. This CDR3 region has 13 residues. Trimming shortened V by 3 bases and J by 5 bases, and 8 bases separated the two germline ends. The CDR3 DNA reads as TGTGCCAGCAGTTTTATCAGGGATCAGCCCCAGCATTTT. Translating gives CASSFIRDQPQHF.

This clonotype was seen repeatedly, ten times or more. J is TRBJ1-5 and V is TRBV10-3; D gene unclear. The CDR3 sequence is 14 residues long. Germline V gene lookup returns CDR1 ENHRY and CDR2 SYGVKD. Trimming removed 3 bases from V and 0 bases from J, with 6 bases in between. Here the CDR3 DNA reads TGTGCCATCAGTGATGTTGGTAGCAATCAGCCCCAGCATTTT. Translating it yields CAISDVGSNQPQHF.

This chain's CDR3 is CASSVGGGWGHEQYF. DNA of the CDR3: TGTGCCAGCAGCGTAGGGGGGGGATGGGGCCACGAGCAGTACTTC. V gene TRBV9 combines with J gene TRBJ2-7; the match to TRBD2 covers 7 bases. CDR3 length: 15 residues. V was clipped by 0 bases and J by 5 bases; unmatched bases: 8. Germline V CDR1 and CDR2: SGDLS, YYNGEE. Using reference TRBV9 and TRBJ2-7 for the parts outside the CDR3, the full variable domain is DSGVTQTPKHLITATGQRVTLRCSPRSGDLSVYWYQQSLDQGLQFLIQYYNGEERAKGNILERFSAQQFPDLHSELNLSSLELGDSALYFCASSVGGGWGHEQYFGPGTRLTVT.

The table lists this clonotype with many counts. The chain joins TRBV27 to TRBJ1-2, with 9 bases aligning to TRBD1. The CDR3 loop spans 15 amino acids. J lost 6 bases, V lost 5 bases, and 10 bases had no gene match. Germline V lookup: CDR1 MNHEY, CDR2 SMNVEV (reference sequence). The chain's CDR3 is CASSETGTGLDGYTF. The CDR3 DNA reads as TGTGCCAGCAGTGAAACCGGGACAGGGCTGGATGGCTACACCTTC.

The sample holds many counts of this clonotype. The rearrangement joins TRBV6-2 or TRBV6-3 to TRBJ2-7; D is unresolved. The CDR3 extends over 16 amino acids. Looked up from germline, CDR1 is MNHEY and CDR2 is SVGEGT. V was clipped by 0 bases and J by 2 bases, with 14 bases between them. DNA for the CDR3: TGTGCCAGCAGTTACTCCCACACAACCGGACCCTACGAGCAGTACTTC. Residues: CASSYSHTTGPYEQYF.

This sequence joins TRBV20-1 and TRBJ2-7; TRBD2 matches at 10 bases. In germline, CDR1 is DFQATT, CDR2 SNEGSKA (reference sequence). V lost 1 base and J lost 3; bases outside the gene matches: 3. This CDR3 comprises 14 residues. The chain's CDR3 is CSARGTSGVYEQYF. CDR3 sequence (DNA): TGCAGTGCTAGAGGAACTAGCGGGGTCTACGAGCAGTACTTC.

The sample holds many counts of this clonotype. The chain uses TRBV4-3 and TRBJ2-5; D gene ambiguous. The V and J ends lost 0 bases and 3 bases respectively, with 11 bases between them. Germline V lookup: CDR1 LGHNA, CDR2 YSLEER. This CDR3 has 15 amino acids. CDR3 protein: CASSQDLATKETQYF. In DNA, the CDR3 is TGCGCCAGCAGCCAAGATCTGGCCACAAAAGAGACCCAGTACTTC.

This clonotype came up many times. This CDR3 reads CASRPGGMSDEQFF. CDR3 bases: TGTGCCAGCCGACCGGGTGGCATGTCGGATGAGCAGTTCTTC. V usage is TRBV28 and J usage is TRBJ2-1, with D unresolved. This CDR3 is built from 14 residues. Germline-derived CDR1 and CDR2 are MDHEN and SYDVKM. The V gene lost 8 bases and the J gene lost 8 bases, with 19 bases spanning the gap.

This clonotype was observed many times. In nucleotides, the CDR3 is TGTGCCAGCACCTTTAAGGAGGGAACCGGGGAGCTGTTTTTT. Its protein is CASTFKEGTGELFF. The genes are TRBV2 and TRBJ2-2, with a weak D call TRBD2 (6 bases). Looked up from germline, CDR1 is SNHLY and CDR2 is FYNNEI. The V gene lost 7 bases and the J gene lost 5 bases, with 14 bases spanning the gap. The CDR3 covers 14 residues.

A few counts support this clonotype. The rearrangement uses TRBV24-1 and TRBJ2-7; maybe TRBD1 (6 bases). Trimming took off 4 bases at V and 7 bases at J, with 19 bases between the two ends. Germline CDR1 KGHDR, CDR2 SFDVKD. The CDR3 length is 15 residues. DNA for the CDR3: TGTGCCACCAGTGACCCCTCAACAGGGTTGGGGGAGCAGTACTTC. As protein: CATSDPSTGLGEQYF.

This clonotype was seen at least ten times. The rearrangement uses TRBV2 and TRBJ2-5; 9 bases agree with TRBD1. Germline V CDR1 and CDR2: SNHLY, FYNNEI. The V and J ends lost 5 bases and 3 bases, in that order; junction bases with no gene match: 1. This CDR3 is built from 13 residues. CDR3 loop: CASSRDREETQYF. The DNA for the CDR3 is TGTGCCAGCAGTCGGGACAGGGAAGAGACCCAGTACTTC.

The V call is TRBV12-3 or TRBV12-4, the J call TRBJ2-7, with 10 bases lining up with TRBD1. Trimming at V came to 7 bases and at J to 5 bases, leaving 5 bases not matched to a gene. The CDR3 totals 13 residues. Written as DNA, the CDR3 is TGTGCCAGCACTCCGGGACAGGGGAACGAGCAGTACTTC. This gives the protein CASTPGQGNEQYF.

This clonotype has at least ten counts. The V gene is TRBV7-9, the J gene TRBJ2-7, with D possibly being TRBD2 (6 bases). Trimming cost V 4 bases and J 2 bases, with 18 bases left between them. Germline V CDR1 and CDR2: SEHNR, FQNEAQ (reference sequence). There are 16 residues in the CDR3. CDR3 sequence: CASSSTSGTPTYEQYF. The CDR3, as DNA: TGTGCCAGCAGCTCAACCTCCGGGACTCCCACCTACGAGCAGTACTTC.

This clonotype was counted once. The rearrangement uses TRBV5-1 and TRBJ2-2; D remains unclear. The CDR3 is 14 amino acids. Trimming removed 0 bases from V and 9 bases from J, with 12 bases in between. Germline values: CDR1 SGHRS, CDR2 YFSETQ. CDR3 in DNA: TGCGCCAGCAGCTTGGCGGCAGCAGCCAGGGAGCTGTTTTTT. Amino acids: CASSLAAAARELFF.

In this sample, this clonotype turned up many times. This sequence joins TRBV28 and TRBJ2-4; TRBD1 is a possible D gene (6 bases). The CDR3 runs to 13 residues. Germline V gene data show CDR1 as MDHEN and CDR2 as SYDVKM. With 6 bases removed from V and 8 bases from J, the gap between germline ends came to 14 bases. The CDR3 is CASSLQGEDIQYF. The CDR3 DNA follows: TGTGCCAGCAGCTTACAGGGAGAAGACATTCAGTACTTC. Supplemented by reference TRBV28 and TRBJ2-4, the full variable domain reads DVKVTQSSRYLVKRTGEKVFLECVQDMDHENMFWYRQDPGLGLRLIYFSYDVKMKEKGDIPEGYSVSREKKERFSLILESASTNQTSMYLCASSLQGEDIQYFGAGTRLSVL.

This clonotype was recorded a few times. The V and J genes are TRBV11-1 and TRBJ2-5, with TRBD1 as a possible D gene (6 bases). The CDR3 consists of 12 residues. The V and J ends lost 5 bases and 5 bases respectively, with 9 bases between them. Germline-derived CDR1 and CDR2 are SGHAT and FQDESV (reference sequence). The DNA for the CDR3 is TGTGCCAGCAGCCATGACAGGGAGACCCAGTACTTC. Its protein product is CASSHDRETQYF.

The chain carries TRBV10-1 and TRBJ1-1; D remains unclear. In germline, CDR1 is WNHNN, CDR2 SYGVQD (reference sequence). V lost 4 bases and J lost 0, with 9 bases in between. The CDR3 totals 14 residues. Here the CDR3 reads CASSASGMNTEAFF. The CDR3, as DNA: TGCGCCAGCAGTGCATCGGGGATGAACACTGAAGCTTTCTTT.